This TCR beta chain is from a study of identifying expanded T cells in peripheral blood. A note on this clone: What it binds is not known.

Notes on the study in general: About 1.2 clones differed between technical replicates, versus around 16 and 19 over time. Across healthy donors, higher total template counts meant significantly greater approximately two-week count variance.

No infections or other immune events were documented during collection. Here immunoSEQ multiplex PCR was the method, and the copy in TCRdb shows in-frame clones only, minus some. The table records about 100,000 clones, about 90% of them present only once. Material for sequencing was blood. The sequence was obtained from a person between 18 and 75 years old in good health.

In nucleotides, the CDR3 is TGTGCCATCAGTGAATCCGGACAGGGGGCTTACAATGAGCAGTTCTTC. Its translation: CAISESGQGAYNEQFF. The V gene is TRBV10-3, the J gene TRBJ2-1; 11 nucleotides align to TRBD1. Trimming at V came to 3 bases and at J to 4 bases, leaving 5 bases not matched to a gene. CDR3 length equals 16 residues. CDR1 ENHRY and CDR2 SYGVKD come from the germline V gene.